These 4 T cell receptor beta chains originate from one sample sequenced in a study of shared clonotypes between healthy human individuals. Libraries were prepared by immunoSEQ multiplex PCR; TCRdb keeps only in-frame clonotypes and omits some of them. This sample has around 1.9 million clones, with 93% found just once. Terminally differentiated effector memory CD45RA+ cells were left out of the naive CD8 fraction, which was CD45RO-negative and positively selected for CCR7. The sample comprised naive CD8+ T cells from PBMCs. The receptors derive from a man aged 18-30 years in good health. Some clones in this sample may be carry-over from other donors' samples.

The chain recombines TRBV9 with TRBJ2-3; no firm D call. V gave up 4 bases and J gave up 0 bases, with 6 bases separating them. This CDR3 has 13 residues. Germline CDR1 reads SGDLS; CDR2 reads YYNGEE. The CDR3 protein is CASSTWSTDTQYF. The CDR3 nucleotides read TGTGCCAGCAGCACTTGGAGCACAGATACGCAGTATTTT.

The chain couples TRBV30 to TRBJ1-4, with D tentatively TRBD1 (5 bases). Per germline, CDR1 GTSNPN and CDR2 SVGIG (reference sequence). The CDR3 has 15 residues. Between the trimmed V and J ends, which lost 2 bases and 6 bases, there was a span of 16 bases. CDR3 nucleotides: TGTGCCTGGAGTCAAGAAGAGAGGGGTTATGAAAAACTGTTTTTT. It yields the protein CAWSQEERGYEKLFF.

On this clone: The same CDR3 also results from other DNA sequences found in this sample. The chain has TRBV27 and TRBJ2-1; no reliable D call. CDR1 and CDR2 from the germline V gene are MNHEY and SMNVEV (reference sequence). V lost 3 bases and J 0 bases, leaving 6 bases between the germline ends. This CDR3 contains 14 residues. This CDR3 is CASSFLSSYNEQFF. Here the CDR3 DNA reads TGTGCCAGCAGTTTCCTCAGCTCCTACAATGAGCAGTTCTTC.

A single count supports this clone. J is TRBJ2-1 and V is TRBV5-1, with 7 bases lining up with TRBD1. This CDR3 is 17 amino acids long. The V and J ends lost 2 bases and 6 bases, in that order; junction bases with no gene match: 14. Looked up from germline, CDR1 is SGHRS and CDR2 is YFSETQ. The DNA for the CDR3 is TGCGCCAGCAGCTTAGAGGGTGGCGACAGGGTGCGCAATGAGCAGTTCTTC. Translation: CASSLEGGDRVRNEQFF.